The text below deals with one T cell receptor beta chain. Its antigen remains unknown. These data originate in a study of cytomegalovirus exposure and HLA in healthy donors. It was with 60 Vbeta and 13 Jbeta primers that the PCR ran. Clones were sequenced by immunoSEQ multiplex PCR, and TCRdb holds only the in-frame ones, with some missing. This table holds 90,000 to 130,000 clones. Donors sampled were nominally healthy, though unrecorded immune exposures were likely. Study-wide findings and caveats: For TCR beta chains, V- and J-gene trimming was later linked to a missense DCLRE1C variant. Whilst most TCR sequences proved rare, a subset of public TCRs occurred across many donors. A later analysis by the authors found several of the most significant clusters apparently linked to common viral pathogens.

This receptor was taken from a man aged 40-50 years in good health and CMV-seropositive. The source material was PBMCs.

The CDR3 is CASSLYWTSGTDTQYF. The CDR3, as DNA: TGTGCCAGCAGCTTATATTGGACTAGCGGCACAGATACGCAGTATTTT. This chain joins TRBV5-6 and TRBJ2-3; 9 bases agree with TRBD2. Germline values: CDR1 SGHDT, CDR2 YYEEEE. The CDR3 contains 16 residues. The ends lost 2 bases at V and 1 base at J; junction bases unmatched: 5.